A single sample is the source of the 2 T cell receptor beta chains below, sequenced in a study of cytomegalovirus exposure and HLA in healthy donors. TCRdb keeps only in-frame clones here, not all; method: immunoSEQ multiplex PCR. The sample comprises hundreds of thousands of clones, roughly 89% of which are singletons, and over 0.75% rests with the top ten. The specimen was PBMCs. Every receptor here comes from a woman younger than 35 in good health and CMV-seronegative.

The rearrangement uses TRBV2 and TRBJ1-1, with no clear D. The germline V gene has CDR1 SNHLY and CDR2 FYNNEI. Trimming cost V 7 bases and J 0 bases, with 12 bases left between them. This CDR3 has 14 residues. CDR3 sequence: CASTRVKLNTEAFF. The CDR3 DNA sequence: TGTGCCAGCACCCGGGTGAAGCTGAACACTGAAGCTTTCTTT. Based on the CDR3 plus reference TRBV2 and TRBJ1-1, the full variable domain is EPEVTQTPSHQVTQMGQEVILRCVPISNHLYFYWYRQILGQKVEFLVSFYNNEISEKSEIFDDQFSVERPDGSNFTLKIRSTKLEDSAMYFCASTRVKLNTEAFFGQGTRLTVV.

The V call is TRBV5-5, the J call TRBJ2-2, with D possibly being TRBD2 (5 bases). V shed 9 bases and J shed 1 base, with 13 bases lying between them. This CDR3 spans 14 amino acids. Germline CDR1 is SGHKS and CDR2 is YYEKEE (reference sequence). For the CDR3, the DNA is TGTGCCACTCGAGGGTTGGAGAACACCGGGGAGCTGTTTTTT. Amino acids: CATRGLENTGELFF.